Reported below is one T cell receptor (beta chain). Its antigen is not identified. CDR1 is ENHRY and CDR2 is SYGVKD in the germline V gene. This CDR3 is 16 amino acids long. The data belong to a study of T cells expressing NK-cell markers. About the research overall: All TCR beta repertoires analysed originated from sorted CD3+CD56+NKG2C+, CD3+CD56+NKG2C- and CD3+CD56-NKG2C+ T cells.

TCRdb processed the 5' RACE reads again and assigns one entry to each CDR3 protein, with no DNA. The listing records about 460,000 distinct CDR3 sequences. Points from the study as a whole: HCMV specificity of expanded NKG2C+ T cell clones remained unclear. For four donors, these clonotypes were likewise the leading ones in the CD3+CD56-NKG2C+ fraction.

The TCR comes from a woman between 45 and 65 years old in good health. What was sequenced was blood T cells: a sorted CD56 or NKG2C T cell subset, CD4+ or CD8+ T cells, or bulk PBMC T cells (not recorded which). V usage is TRBV10-3 and J usage is TRBJ2-2; TCRdb indicates TRBD2, and absent DNA this call remains unverified. The CDR3 loop reads CAISESGTSGTGELFF.